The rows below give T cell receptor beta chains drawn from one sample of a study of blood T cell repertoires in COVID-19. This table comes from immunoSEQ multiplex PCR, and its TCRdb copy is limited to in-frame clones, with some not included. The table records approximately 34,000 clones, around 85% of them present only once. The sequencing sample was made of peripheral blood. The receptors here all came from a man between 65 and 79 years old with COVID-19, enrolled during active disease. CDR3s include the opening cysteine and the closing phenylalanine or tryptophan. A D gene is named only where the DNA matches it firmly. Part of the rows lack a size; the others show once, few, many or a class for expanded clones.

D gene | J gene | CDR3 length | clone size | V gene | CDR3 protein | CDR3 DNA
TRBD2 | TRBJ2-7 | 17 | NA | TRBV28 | CASSSGTSQTYYYEQYF | TGTGCCAGCAGCTCGGGGACTAGCCAAACCTACTACTACGAGCAGTACTTC
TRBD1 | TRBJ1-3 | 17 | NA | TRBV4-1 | CASSPSPTGSTGNTIYF | TGCGCCAGCAGCCCATCCCCGACAGGGAGCACTGGAAACACCATATATTTT
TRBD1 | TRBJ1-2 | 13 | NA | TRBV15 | CATSRDRGLGYTF | TGTGCCACCAGCAGAGACAGGGGGCTTGGCTACACCTTC
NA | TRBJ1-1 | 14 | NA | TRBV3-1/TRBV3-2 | CASSQGDRSTEAFF | TGTGCCAGCAGCCAAGGTGACAGGAGCACTGAAGCTTTCTTT
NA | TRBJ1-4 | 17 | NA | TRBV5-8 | CASSSDSELPRGGKLFF | TGTGCCAGCAGCTCGGACAGTGAACTCCCCCGGGGTGGAAAACTGTTTTTT
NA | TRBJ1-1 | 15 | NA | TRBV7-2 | CASSFVGVRGTEAFF | TGTGCCAGCAGCTTCGTCGGGGTCCGTGGGACTGAAGCTTTCTTT
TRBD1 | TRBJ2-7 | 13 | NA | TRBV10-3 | CAISKDREREQYF | TGTGCCATCAGCAAGGACAGGGAGCGCGAGCAGTACTTC
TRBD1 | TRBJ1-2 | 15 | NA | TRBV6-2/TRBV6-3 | CASSPLGQGLGGYTF | TGTGCCAGCAGTCCGCTCGGACAGGGGCTCGGAGGCTACACCTTC
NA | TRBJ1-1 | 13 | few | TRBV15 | CATSPQGGTEAFF | TGTGCCACCAGCCCACAGGGAGGGACTGAAGCTTTCTTT
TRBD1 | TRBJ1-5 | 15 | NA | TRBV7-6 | CASSPDRFRNQPQHF | TGTGCCAGCAGCCCGGACAGGTTTCGCAATCAGCCCCAGCATTTT
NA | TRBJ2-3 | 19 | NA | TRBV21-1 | CASTPKDLAGGPGADTQYF | TGTGCCAGCACCCCGAAGGATCTAGCGGGAGGGCCAGGGGCAGATACGCAGTATTTT